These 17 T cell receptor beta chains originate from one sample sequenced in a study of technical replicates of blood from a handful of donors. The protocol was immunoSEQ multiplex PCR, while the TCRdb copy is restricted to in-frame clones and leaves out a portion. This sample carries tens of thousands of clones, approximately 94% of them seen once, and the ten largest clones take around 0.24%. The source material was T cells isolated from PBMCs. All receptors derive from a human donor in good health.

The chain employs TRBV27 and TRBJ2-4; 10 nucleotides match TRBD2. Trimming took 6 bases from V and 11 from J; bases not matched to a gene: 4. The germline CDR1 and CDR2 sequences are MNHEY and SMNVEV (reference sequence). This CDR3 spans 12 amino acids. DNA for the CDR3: TGTGCCAGCAGAGCTAGCGGGAGTGTTCAGTACTTC. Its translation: CASRASGSVQYF.

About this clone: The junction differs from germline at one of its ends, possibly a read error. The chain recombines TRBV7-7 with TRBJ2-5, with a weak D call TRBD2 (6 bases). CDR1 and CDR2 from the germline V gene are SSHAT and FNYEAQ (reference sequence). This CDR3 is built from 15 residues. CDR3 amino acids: CASSHGTSLQETQYF. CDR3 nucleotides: TGTGCTAGCAGCCACGGGACTTCACTCCAAGAGACCCAGTACTTC.

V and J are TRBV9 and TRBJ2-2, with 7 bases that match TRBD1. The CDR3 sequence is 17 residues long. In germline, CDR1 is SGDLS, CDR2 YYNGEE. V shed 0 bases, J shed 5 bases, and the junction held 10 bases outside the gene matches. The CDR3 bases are TGTGCCAGCAGCGTAGCGCCCCAGGGGGTTGATACCGGGGAGCTGTTTTTT. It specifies CASSVAPQGVDTGELFF.

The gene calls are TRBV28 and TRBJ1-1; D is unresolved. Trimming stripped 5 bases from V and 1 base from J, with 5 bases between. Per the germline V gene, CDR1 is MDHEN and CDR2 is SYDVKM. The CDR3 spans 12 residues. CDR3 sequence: CASSRQNTEAFF. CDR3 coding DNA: TGTGCCAGCAGTCGACAGAACACTGAAGCTTTCTTT.

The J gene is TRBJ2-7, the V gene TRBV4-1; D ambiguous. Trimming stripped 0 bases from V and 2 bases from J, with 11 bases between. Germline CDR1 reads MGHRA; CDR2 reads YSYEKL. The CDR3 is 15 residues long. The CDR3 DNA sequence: TGCGCCAGCAGCCAAGAACAGAGTAATACCTACGAGCAGTACTTC. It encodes CASSQEQSNTYEQYF.

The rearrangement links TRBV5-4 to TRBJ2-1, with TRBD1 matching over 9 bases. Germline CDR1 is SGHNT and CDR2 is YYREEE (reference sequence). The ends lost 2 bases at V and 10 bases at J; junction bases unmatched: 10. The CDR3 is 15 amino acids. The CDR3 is CASSLVGQGIGEQFF. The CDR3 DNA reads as TGTGCCAGCAGCTTAGTAGGACAGGGGATAGGGGAGCAGTTCTTC. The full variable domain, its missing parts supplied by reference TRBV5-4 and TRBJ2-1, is ETGVTQSPTHLIKTRGQQVTLRCSSQSGHNTVSWYQQALGQGPQFIFQYYREEENGRGNFPPRFSGLQFPNYSSELNVNALELDDSALYLCASSLVGQGIGEQFFGPGTRLTVL.

CDR3 DNA sequence: TGCGCCAGCAGCTTGGAGGGAGGATCGTACAATGAGCAGTTCTTC. It yields the protein CASSLEGGSYNEQFF. The chain is built from TRBV5-1 and TRBJ2-1, with D maybe TRBD2 (6 bases). Germline V CDR1 and CDR2: SGHRS, YFSETQ. The V gene lost 0 bases and the J gene lost 4 bases, with 11 bases spanning the gap. The length of the CDR3 is 15 residues.

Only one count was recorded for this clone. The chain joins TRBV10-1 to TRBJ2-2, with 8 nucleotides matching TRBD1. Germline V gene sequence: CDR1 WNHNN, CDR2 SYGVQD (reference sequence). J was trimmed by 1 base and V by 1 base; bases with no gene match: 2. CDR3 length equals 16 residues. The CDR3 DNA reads TGCGCCAGCAGTGAGTTGGGACAGGTGAACACCGGGGAGCTGTTTTTT. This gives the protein CASSELGQVNTGELFF.

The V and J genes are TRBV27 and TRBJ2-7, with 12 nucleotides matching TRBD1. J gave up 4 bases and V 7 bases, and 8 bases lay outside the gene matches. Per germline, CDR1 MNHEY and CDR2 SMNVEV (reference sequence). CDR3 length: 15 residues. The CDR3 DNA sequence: TGTGCCAGCATACCCGGGACAGGGGGCGGATACGAGCAGTACTTC. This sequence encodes CASIPGTGGGYEQYF.

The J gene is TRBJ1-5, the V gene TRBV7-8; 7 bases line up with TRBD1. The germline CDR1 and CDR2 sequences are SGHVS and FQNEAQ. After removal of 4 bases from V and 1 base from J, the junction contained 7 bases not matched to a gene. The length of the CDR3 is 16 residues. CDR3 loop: CASSSPTGASNQPQHF. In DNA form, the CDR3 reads TGTGCCAGCAGCTCGCCAACAGGGGCGAGCAATCAGCCCCAGCATTTT.

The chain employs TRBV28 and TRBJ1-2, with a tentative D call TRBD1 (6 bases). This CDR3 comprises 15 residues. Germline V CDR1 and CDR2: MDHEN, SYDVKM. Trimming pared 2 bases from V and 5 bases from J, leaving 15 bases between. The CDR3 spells CASSLAQGIRYGYTF. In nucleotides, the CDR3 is TGTGCCAGCAGTTTAGCACAGGGCATCCGGTATGGCTACACCTTC.

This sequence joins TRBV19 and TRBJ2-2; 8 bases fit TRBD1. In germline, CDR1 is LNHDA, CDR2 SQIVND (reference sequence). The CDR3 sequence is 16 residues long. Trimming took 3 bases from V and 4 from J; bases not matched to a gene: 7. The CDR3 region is CASSIGQGRGTGELFF. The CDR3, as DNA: TGTGCCAGTAGTATTGGACAGGGAAGGGGCACCGGGGAGCTGTTTTTT.

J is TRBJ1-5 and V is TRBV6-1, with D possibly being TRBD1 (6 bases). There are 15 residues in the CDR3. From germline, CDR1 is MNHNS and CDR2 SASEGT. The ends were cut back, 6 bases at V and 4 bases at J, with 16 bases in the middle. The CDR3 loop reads CASRGDWTANQPQHF. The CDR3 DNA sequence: TGTGCCAGCAGGGGCGACTGGACAGCAAATCAGCCCCAGCATTTT.

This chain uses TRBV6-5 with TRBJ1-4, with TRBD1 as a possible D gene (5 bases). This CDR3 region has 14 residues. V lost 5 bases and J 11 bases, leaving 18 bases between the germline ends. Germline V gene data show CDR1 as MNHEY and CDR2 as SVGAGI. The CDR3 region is CASSKQEGLLKLFF. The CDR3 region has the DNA TGTGCCAGCAGTAAACAGGAGGGGCTTTTGAAACTGTTTTTT.

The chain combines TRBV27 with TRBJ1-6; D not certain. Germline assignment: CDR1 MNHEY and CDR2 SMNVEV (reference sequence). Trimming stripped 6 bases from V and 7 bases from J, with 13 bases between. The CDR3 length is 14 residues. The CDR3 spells CASRLRDRNSPLHF. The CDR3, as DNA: TGTGCCAGCAGACTCCGGGATAGGAATTCACCCCTCCACTTT.

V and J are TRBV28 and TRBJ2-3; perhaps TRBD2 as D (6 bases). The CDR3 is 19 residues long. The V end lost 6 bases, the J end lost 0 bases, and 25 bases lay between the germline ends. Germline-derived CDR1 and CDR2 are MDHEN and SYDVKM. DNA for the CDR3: TGTGCCAGCAGCATCGACCCGGGGGAAACCCACGATAGCACAGATACGCAGTATTTT. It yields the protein CASSIDPGETHDSTDTQYF.

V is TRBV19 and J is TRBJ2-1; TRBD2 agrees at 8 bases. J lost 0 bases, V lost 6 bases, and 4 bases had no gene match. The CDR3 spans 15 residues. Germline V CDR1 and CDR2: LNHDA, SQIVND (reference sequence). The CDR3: CASRRRGDSYNEQFF. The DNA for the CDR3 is TGTGCCAGTAGGAGGCGGGGGGACTCCTACAATGAGCAGTTCTTC.